This paragraph covers one T cell receptor (beta chain) sequence. This clone's antigen is unknown. No base qualities exist here, and no much larger clone lies one base off it. The immunoSEQ Assay, a bias-controlled multiplex PCR, was used to amplify TCRbeta CDR3 regions from genomic DNA. Processing in the source paper ran as follows. The number of nucleated cells in each sample was estimated from the amplification of reference gene primers within the assay. To quantify the absolute abundance of each unique TCRbeta CDR3 rearrangement, sequence reads were collapsed and filtered. Productive Simpson clonality was computed per sample as the square root of Simpson's diversity index over productive rearrangements. In its TCRdb copy, this immuneACCESS table keeps in-frame sequences only and misses some clones. Where compared with another copy, unresolved V genes explain less than half of these, and the others have no known cause. V and J calls and clone size are those listed in that table; D and trimming were worked out from the DNA. Recorded for this sample are 200,000 to 250,000 clones; around 84% of them occurred a single time. The top ten clones comprise around 5.5% of the sample.

At the junction V is shortened by 8 bases and J by 5 bases, with 14 bases in between. Including the terminal cysteine and phenylalanine, the CDR3 comprises 13 residues. The DNA shown is the 39-base CDR3, in frame from base 1. Taken from the germline V gene (reference sequence), the CDR1 and CDR2 loops are LNHDA and SQIVND. This sample is drawn from a study of blood T cell repertoires in COVID-19 (dated by TCRdb to 2020 to 2021). Context from the whole study: Collaborator samples came from the United States, Italy and Spain and covered acute and convalescent phases of COVID-19. The material from the prospective study consisted of cDNA or gDNA derived from T cells, B-cell-depleted T cells, or PBMCs. Where HLA class I and class II types were available, the types were taken from metadata supplied by the sample provider, not from assay-based typing. A de-identified subject ID, COVID-19 status, age in years and sex were almost always included in the sample metadata. Subjects who had been exposed to COVID-19, were actively infected with it, or had recovered from it provided the deeply sampled blood TCRbeta repertoires that made up the dataset. The repertoires were released in a freely available public database intended as a resource for research on the immune response to SARS-CoV-2. The samples were drawn from two sources: the first 160 participants of the ongoing ImmuneRACE study, and 1,254 subjects contributed by 6 global collaborators. What the study reported, not specific to this receptor: The quantity of clinical and demographic metadata differed by source and by participant and was supplied without curation.

Another Seattle source contributed samples from volunteer blood donors who had recovered from COVID-19. Collaborating institutions collected whole blood in K2EDTA tubes following their own protocols. For TCRbeta analysis, collaborators shipped samples as frozen whole blood, isolated PBMCs, or DNA extracted from either of those sample types. The TCR was taken from a woman in her sixties who had recovered from COVID-19. The chain is assembled from TRBV19 and TRBJ2-3; perhaps TRBD2 is the D gene, with 5 bases matching. Material for sequencing was peripheral blood. The DNA sequence is TGTGCCAGTTGCGGACTGGCCGGAGATACGCAGTATTTT. This is translated as CASCGLAGDTQYF.